Given below is one T cell receptor (beta chain) in context. The antigen is not known. This sample is part of a study of shared clonotypes between healthy human individuals. The study's findings and limits: Generation probabilities of non-shared clonotypes were lower (relative to those shared by all four donors). Among donors, clonotype sharing was expected to be affected by sequencing depth. Although depth was large, rarefaction showed that sequencing of the sorted subsets was incomplete.

The table came from immunoSEQ multiplex PCR; TCRdb's copy has only in-frame clones and leaves some out. The data show approximately 710,000 clones, 90% seen once. The receptor was isolated from a man younger than 35 in good health. Some clones in this sample may be carry-over from other donors' samples. The sequenced material came from memory CD8+ T cells from PBMCs. Stated subset: CD45RO+ cells pooled with CCR7-negative TemRA cells.

The CDR3 is CASSHMVLTGTGVGELFF. The CDR3 DNA is TGTGCCAGCAGCCATATGGTTCTTACCGGGACAGGGGTCGGGGAGCTGTTTTTT. V and J are TRBV11-2 and TRBJ2-2; 10 bases are shared with TRBD1. Germline values: CDR1 SGHAT, CDR2 FQNNGV. The CDR3 runs 18 residues. The V segment lost 5 bases and the J segment 7 bases; nucleotides outside the gene matches: 16.